This TCR beta chain was documented in a study of blood T cells in healthy people across ages. A sample-barcoded 5' primer and a J-beta primer mix were used in a second PCR of roughly 6 to 11 cycles. TCRdb analysed the 5' RACE reads with MiXCR anew, one entry per CDR3 protein. The data hold 750,000 to 1,000,000 distinct CDR3 sequences, with almost 30% observed a single time. Concerning this clonotype itself: This may be a read error: a much more frequent sequence differs by one nucleotide.

With 2 bases removed from V and 6 bases from J, the gap between germline ends came to 6 bases. CDR3 length: 12 amino acids. Germline V CDR1 and CDR2: SGHDT, YYEEEE. These records were also assigned to another study, of T cells of mothers and their children.

The receptor was derived from a woman in her forties in good health. Material: blood. The V gene is TRBV5-6, the J gene TRBJ2-1, with D uncertain. The CDR3 DNA reads as TGTGCCAGCAGCTTTATTGGCAATGAGCAGTTCTTC. It codes for CASSFIGNEQFF.